The 5 T cell receptor beta chains listed next were all sequenced from one sample in a study of blood T cell repertoires in COVID-19. Clones were read by immunoSEQ multiplex PCR, and TCRdb kept only the in-frame ones, dropping some. The sample includes about 190,000 clones, almost 90% of them seen just once. The source material was peripheral blood. These receptors were obtained from a man over 45 with acute or convalescent COVID-19.

This rearrangement joins TRBV7-8 to TRBJ1-4, with 9 positions matching TRBD1. The V gene's germline CDR1 is SGHVS and CDR2 FQNEAQ. The V and J ends lost 5 bases and 8 bases, in that order; junction bases with no gene match: 6. CDR3 length: 14 residues. CDR3 bases: TGTGCCAGCAGCCGAGACAGGGGGGACGAAAAACTGTTTTTT. Residues: CASSRDRGDEKLFF.

The chain employs TRBV19 and TRBJ1-4, with D tentatively TRBD1 (5 bases). This CDR3 comprises 13 residues. The V end was cut by 5 bases, the J end by 8 bases, with 12 bases between. Per the germline V gene, CDR1 is LNHDA and CDR2 is SQIVND (reference sequence). CDR3 protein: CASSFRQKEKLFF. As DNA, the CDR3 is TGTGCCAGTAGTTTCCGACAGAAGGAAAAACTGTTTTTT.

The chain joins TRBV7-3 to TRBJ2-1; perhaps TRBD2 as D (5 bases). Trimming took 1 base from V and 9 from J, leaving 7 bases between them. This CDR3 spans 12 amino acids. Germline V gene data show CDR1 as SGHTA and CDR2 as FQGTGA. The CDR3 DNA follows: TGTGCCAGCAGCTTAAAAGAGGGTGAGCAGTTCTTC. Amino acid sequence: CASSLKEGEQFF.

The J gene is TRBJ1-1, the V gene TRBV29-1, with D maybe TRBD1 (6 bases). Germline loops: CDR1 SQVTM, CDR2 ANQGSEA. Trimming removed 4 bases at V and 2 bases at J, with 14 bases between. The CDR3 covers 14 residues. CDR3 DNA: TGCAGCGTTGTGGACAGTATCTCTAACACTGAAGCTTTCTTT. Protein product: CSVVDSISNTEAFF.

This sequence joins TRBV9 and TRBJ2-3, with 9 bases matching TRBD2. The length of the CDR3 is 15 residues. CDR1 is SGDLS and CDR2 is YYNGEE in the germline V gene. J lost 1 base, V lost 0 bases, and 0 bases had no gene match. CDR3 nucleotides: TGTGCCAGCAGCGTAGGGACTAGCGGCACAGATACGCAGTATTTT. This sequence encodes CASSVGTSGTDTQYF. Combining the CDR3 with reference TRBV9 and TRBJ2-3 gives the whole variable domain DSGVTQTPKHLITATGQRVTLRCSPRSGDLSVYWYQQSLDQGLQFLIQYYNGEERAKGNILERFSAQQFPDLHSELNLSSLELGDSALYFCASSVGTSGTDTQYFGPGTRLTVL.